The 20 T cell receptor beta chains reported below all come from one sample, sequenced in a study of T cell responses to AZD1222 COVID-19 vaccine. Sequencing was performed with immunoSEQ multiplex PCR; in TCRdb, only in-frame clones are kept and a portion is missing. In the table there are 110,000 or so clones, around 80% of which are singletons. Sequenced here: peripheral blood, sampled on day 0 of AZD1222 vaccination. All receptors come from an adult in good health.

The rearrangement joins TRBV19 to TRBJ2-2; D remains ambiguous. The CDR3 has 17 amino acids. V was pared by 0 bases and J by 0 bases, with 11 bases between. Germline loops: CDR1 LNHDA, CDR2 SQIVND (reference sequence). CDR3 region: CASSIDHGGANTGELFF. DNA of the CDR3: TGTGCCAGTAGTATAGATCATGGCGGAGCGAACACCGGGGAGCTGTTTTTT. Using reference TRBV19 and TRBJ2-2 for the parts outside the CDR3, the full variable domain is DGGITQSPKYLFRKEGQNVTLSCEQNLNHDAMYWYRQDPGQGLRLIYYSQIVNDFQKGDIAEGYSVSREKKESFPLTVTSAQKNPTAFYLCASSIDHGGANTGELFFGEGSRLTVL.

V gene TRBV20-1 combines with J gene TRBJ1-1; TRBD1 might be the D (5 bases). Germline assignment: CDR1 DFQATT and CDR2 SNEGSKA (reference sequence). Trimming left V 4 bases short and J 8 bases short, with 8 bases between. The length of the CDR3 is 10 residues. CDR3 residues: CSATRDEAFF. The DNA of the CDR3 is TGCAGTGCTACCCGGGACGAAGCTTTCTTT.

The genes are TRBV2 and TRBJ2-7, with D maybe TRBD1 (6 bases). The CDR3 length is 13 residues. Germline V gene data show CDR1 as SNHLY and CDR2 as FYNNEI. The germline V and J ends were trimmed by 3 bases and 6 bases, with 12 bases remaining between them. The CDR3, as DNA: TGTGCCAGCAGTGAGGACAGCCTAGTCGAGCAGTACTTC. Its translation is CASSEDSLVEQYF.

CDR3 loop: CASPQKEATGGPGELFF. The CDR3 DNA follows: TGTGCCAGCCCCCAAAAGGAGGCGACAGGGGGCCCCGGGGAGCTGTTTTTT. The gene calls are TRBV7-2 and TRBJ2-2, with 10 bases fitting TRBD1. J gave up 6 bases and V 8 bases, and 15 bases lay outside the gene matches. Germline V gives CDR1 SGHTA, CDR2 FQGNSA. There are 17 residues in the CDR3.

This chain uses TRBV19 with TRBJ2-3; D call uncertain. Looked up from germline, CDR1 is LNHDA and CDR2 is SQIVND (reference sequence). The CDR3 contains 14 residues. V was clipped by 5 bases and J by 0 bases, with 9 bases between them. CDR3 amino acids: CASSRSSSTDTQYF. The CDR3 bases are TGTGCCAGTAGTCGGTCCTCTAGCACAGATACGCAGTATTTT.

This chain uses TRBV10-2 with TRBJ2-7, with D possibly TRBD1 on 6 matching bases. V was shortened by 9 bases and J by 1 base, with 22 bases between the two germline ends. The CDR3 extends over 16 amino acids. Per the germline V gene, CDR1 is WSHSY and CDR2 is SAAADI. Here the CDR3 reads CASAWTVSASSYEQYF. CDR3 sequence (DNA): TGCGCCAGTGCGTGGACAGTCTCGGCCTCATCCTACGAGCAGTACTTC.

This rearrangement joins TRBV19 to TRBJ1-5; D is unresolved. With 7 bases removed from V and 6 bases from J, the gap between germline ends came to 16 bases. The germline gives CDR1 LNHDA, CDR2 SQIVND (reference sequence). The CDR3 covers 14 residues. CDR3 bases: TGTGCCAGTACCTTAAGCTTGGGCGGTCAGCCCCAGCATTTT. Translation gives CASTLSLGGQPQHF. Filled out from reference TRBV19 and TRBJ1-5, the complete variable domain reads DGGITQSPKYLFRKEGQNVTLSCEQNLNHDAMYWYRQDPGQGLRLIYYSQIVNDFQKGDIAEGYSVSREKKESFPLTVTSAQKNPTAFYLCASTLSLGGQPQHFGDGTRLSIL.

The gene calls are TRBV29-1 and TRBJ1-2, with 12 bases identical to TRBD1. The CDR3 is 13 residues long. Germline CDR1 SQVTM, CDR2 ANQGSEA. The J segment lost 6 bases and the V segment lost 6 bases, leaving 5 bases of the junction unmatched. The CDR3 nucleotides read TGCAGCGTGGGGACAGGGGGCGCCGATGGCTACACCTTC. Translation: CSVGTGGADGYTF.

This chain uses TRBV7-8 with TRBJ1-3; D might be TRBD1 (5 bases). The germline gives CDR1 SGHVS, CDR2 FQNEAQ. The CDR3 covers 16 residues. Trimming shortened V by 5 bases and J by 0 bases, and 14 bases separated the two germline ends. The CDR3 sequence: CASSPQTESSGNTIYF. The CDR3 coding sequence is TGTGCCAGCAGCCCCCAGACAGAGAGCTCTGGAAACACCATATATTTT.

This chain connects TRBV6-4 to TRBJ1-2, with no clear D. Germline CDR1 and CDR2: MRHNA and SNTAGT. Trimming shortened V by 2 bases and J by 8 bases, and 9 bases separated the two germline ends. This CDR3 region has 12 residues. The CDR3 DNA reads TGTGCCAGCAGTGACCTGATTTCAGGCTACACCTTC. It codes for CASSDLISGYTF.

This rearrangement joins TRBV6-5 to TRBJ1-4, with TRBD1 matching 7 bases. Germline CDR1 is MNHEY and CDR2 is SVGAGI. J gave up 7 bases and V 8 bases, and 7 bases lay outside the gene matches. The CDR3 loop spans 13 amino acids. The chain's CDR3 is CASVTGLGEKLFF. DNA for the CDR3: TGTGCCAGCGTGACAGGGCTCGGTGAAAAACTGTTTTTT.

This clone was recorded only once. The V and J genes are TRBV29-1 and TRBJ2-7, with D possibly being TRBD1 or TRBD2 (5 bases each). V was pared by 5 bases and J by 2 bases, with 16 bases between. The CDR3 consists of 14 residues. Germline V gives CDR1 SQVTM, CDR2 ANQGSEA. The CDR3 spells CSVYIRGQTYEQYF. In DNA, the CDR3 is TGCAGCGTTTATATCCGGGGCCAGACCTACGAGCAGTACTTC.

This chain links TRBV27 with TRBJ1-3; 10 nucleotides agree with TRBD1. The CDR3 has 16 residues. The germline gives CDR1 MNHEY, CDR2 SMNVEV (reference sequence). With 7 bases clipped from V and 4 bases from J, the junction kept 10 bases outside the gene matches. CDR3 sequence reads: CASIFPGQGTGNTIYF. The CDR3 DNA is TGTGCCAGCATCTTCCCGGGACAGGGGACGGGAAACACCATATATTTT.

The chain joins TRBV5-1 to TRBJ1-3, with D perhaps TRBD1 (5 bases). Trimming cost V 4 bases and J 2 bases, with 10 bases left between them. The CDR3 is 14 residues long. Germline V CDR1 and CDR2: SGHRS, YFSETQ. DNA of the CDR3: TGCGCCAGCAGCATTGGGACGACTGGAAACACCATATATTTT. Translated, it gives CASSIGTTGNTIYF.

The chain joins TRBV6-2 or TRBV6-3 to TRBJ1-1, with D uncertain. V gave up 2 bases and J gave up 4 bases, with 8 bases separating them. Per the germline V gene, CDR1 is MNHEY and CDR2 is SVGEGT. This CDR3 comprises 13 residues. The CDR3 sequence: CASSYAVRTEAFF. DNA of the CDR3: TGTGCCAGCAGTTACGCAGTTCGCACTGAAGCTTTCTTT.

The genes are TRBV6-2 or TRBV6-3 and TRBJ2-7, with 10 bases aligning to TRBD2. Trimming took 4 bases from V and 4 from J; bases not matched to a gene: 10. The germline CDR1 and CDR2 sequences are MNHEY and SVGEGT. The CDR3 is 16 residues long. The CDR3 protein is CASSSMVKRGGYEQYF. The DNA of the CDR3 is TGTGCCAGCAGTTCGATGGTGAAGCGGGGGGGTTACGAGCAGTACTTC.

The chain links TRBV5-6 to TRBJ1-2; D is undetermined. This CDR3 is 14 amino acids long. Germline V gene data show CDR1 as SGHDT and CDR2 as YYEEEE. V was trimmed by 3 bases and J by 2 bases, leaving 11 bases between them. The CDR3 DNA follows: TGTGCCAGCAGCTCAGGACCAACGAACTATGGCTACACCTTC. The encoded protein is CASSSGPTNYGYTF.

V and J are TRBV9 and TRBJ2-5; the match to TRBD2 covers 7 bases. Germline-derived CDR1 and CDR2 are SGDLS and YYNGEE. The V segment lost 0 bases and the J segment 4 bases; nucleotides outside the gene matches: 6. CDR3 length: 15 residues. The CDR3 sequence is CASSVGAGKGETQYF. The CDR3 nucleotides are TGTGCCAGCAGCGTAGGAGCGGGGAAAGGAGAGACCCAGTACTTC.

The J gene is TRBJ1-6, the V gene TRBV7-2; D gene uncertain. V was cut by 5 bases and J by 10 bases, with 9 bases left in between. The CDR3 is made up of 12 amino acids. Germline lookup yields CDR1 SGHTA and CDR2 FQGNSA. The CDR3 spells CASSLMRSPLHF. The DNA for the CDR3 is TGTGCCAGCAGCCTCATGAGGTCACCCCTCCACTTT. Full variable domain (outside the CDR3, taken from reference TRBV7-2 and TRBJ1-6): GAGVSQSPSNKVTEKGKDVELRCDPISGHTALYWYRQSLGQGLEFLIYFQGNSAPDKSGLPSDRFSAERTGGSVSTLTIQRTQQEDSAVYLCASSLMRSPLHFGNGTRLTVT.

J is TRBJ1-2 and V is TRBV7-9; D is possibly TRBD1 (6 bases). V dropped 1 base and J dropped 6 bases, with 12 bases sitting between them. The CDR3 spans 14 residues. CDR1 and CDR2 (germline): SEHNR, FQNEAQ (reference sequence). CDR3 region: CASSLDNRVNGYTF. CDR3 bases: TGTGCCAGCAGCTTAGATAACAGGGTAAATGGCTACACCTTC. Full variable domain (remainder filled in from reference TRBV7-9 and TRBJ1-2): DTGVSQNPRHKITKRGQNVTFRCDPISEHNRLYWYRQTLGQGPEFLTYFQNEAQLEKSRLLSDRFSAERPKGSFSTLEIQRTEQGDSAMYLCASSLDNRVNGYTFGSGTRLTVV.